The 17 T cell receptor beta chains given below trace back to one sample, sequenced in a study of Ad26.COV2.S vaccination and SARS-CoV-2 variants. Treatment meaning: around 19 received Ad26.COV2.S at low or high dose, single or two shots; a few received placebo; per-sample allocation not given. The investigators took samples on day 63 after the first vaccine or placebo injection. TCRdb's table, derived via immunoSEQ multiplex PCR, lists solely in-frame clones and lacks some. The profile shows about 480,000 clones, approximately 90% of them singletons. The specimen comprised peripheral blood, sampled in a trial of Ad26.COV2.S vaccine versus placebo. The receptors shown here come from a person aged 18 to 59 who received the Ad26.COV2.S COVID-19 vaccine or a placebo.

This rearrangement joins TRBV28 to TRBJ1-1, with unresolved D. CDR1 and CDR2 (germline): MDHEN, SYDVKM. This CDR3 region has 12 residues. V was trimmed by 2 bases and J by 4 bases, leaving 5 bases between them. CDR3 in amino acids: CASSLAGTEAFF. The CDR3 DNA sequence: TGTGCCAGCAGTTTAGCTGGCACTGAAGCTTTCTTT.

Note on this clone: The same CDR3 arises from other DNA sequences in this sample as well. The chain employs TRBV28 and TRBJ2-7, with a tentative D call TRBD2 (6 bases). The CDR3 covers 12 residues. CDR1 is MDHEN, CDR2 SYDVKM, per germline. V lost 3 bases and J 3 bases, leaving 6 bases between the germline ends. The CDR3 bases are TGTGCCAGCAGTTTGGGAGGCTACGAGCAGTACTTC. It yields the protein CASSLGGYEQYF.

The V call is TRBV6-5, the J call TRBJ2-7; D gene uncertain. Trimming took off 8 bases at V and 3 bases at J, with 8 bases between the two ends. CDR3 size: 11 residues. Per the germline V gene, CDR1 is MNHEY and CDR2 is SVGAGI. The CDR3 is CASLQDYEQYF. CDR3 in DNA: TGTGCCAGCCTCCAAGACTACGAGCAGTACTTC.

CDR3 coding DNA: TGTGCCACCAGTGATTCAAGACAGGGAGGGGTCGGCTATGGCTACACCTTC. Its protein is CATSDSRQGGVGYGYTF. The chain has TRBV24-1 and TRBJ1-2, with 7 bases matching TRBD1. Germline trimming cut 2 bases from V and 4 bases from J; bases unmatched to any gene: 12. The CDR3 loop spans 17 amino acids. The germline gives CDR1 KGHDR, CDR2 SFDVKD.

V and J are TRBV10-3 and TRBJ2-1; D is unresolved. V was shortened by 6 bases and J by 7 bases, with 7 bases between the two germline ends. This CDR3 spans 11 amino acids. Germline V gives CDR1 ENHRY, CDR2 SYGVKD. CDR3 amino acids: CAISEKNEQFF. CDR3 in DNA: TGTGCCATCAGCGAAAAGAATGAGCAGTTCTTC.

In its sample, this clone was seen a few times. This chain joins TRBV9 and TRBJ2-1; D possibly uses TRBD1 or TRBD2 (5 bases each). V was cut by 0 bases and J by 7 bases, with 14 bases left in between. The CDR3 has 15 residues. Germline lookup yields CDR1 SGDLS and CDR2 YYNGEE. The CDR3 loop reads CASSVATLGENEQFF. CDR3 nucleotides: TGTGCCAGCAGCGTAGCTACTTTAGGGGAGAATGAGCAGTTCTTC.

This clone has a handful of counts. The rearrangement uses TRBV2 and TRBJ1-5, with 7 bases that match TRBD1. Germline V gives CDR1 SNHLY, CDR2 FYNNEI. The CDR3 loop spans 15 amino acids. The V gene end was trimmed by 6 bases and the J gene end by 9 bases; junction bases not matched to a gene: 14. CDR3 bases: TGTGCCAGCAGGGAACAGGGGATCCCAACAGGGCCCCAGCATTTT. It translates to CASREQGIPTGPQHF. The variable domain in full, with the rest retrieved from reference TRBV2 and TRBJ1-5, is EPEVTQTPSHQVTQMGQEVILRCVPISNHLYFYWYRQILGQKVEFLVSFYNNEISEKSEIFDDQFSVERPDGSNFTLKIRSTKLEDSAMYFCASREQGIPTGPQHFGDGTRLSIL.

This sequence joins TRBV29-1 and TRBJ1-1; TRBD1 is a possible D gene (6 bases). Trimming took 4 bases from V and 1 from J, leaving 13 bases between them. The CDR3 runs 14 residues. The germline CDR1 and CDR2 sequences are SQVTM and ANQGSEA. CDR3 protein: CSVGTGGPNTEAFF. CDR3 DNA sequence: TGCAGCGTTGGGACCGGGGGGCCGAACACTGAAGCTTTCTTT.

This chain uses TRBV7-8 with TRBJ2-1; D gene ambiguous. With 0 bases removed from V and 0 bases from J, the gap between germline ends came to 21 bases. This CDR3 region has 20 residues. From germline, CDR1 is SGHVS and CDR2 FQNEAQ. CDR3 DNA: TGTGCCAGCAGCTTAGCGCGGTCCCCTAAGTCCCCGAGCTCCTACAATGAGCAGTTCTTC. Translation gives CASSLARSPKSPSSYNEQFF.

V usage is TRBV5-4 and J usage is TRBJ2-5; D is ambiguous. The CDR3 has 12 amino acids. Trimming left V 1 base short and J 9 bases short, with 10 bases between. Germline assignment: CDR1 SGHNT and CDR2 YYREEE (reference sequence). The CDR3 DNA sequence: TGTGCCAGCAGCTTGCAAGGGAATCCCCAGTACTTC. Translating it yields CASSLQGNPQYF.

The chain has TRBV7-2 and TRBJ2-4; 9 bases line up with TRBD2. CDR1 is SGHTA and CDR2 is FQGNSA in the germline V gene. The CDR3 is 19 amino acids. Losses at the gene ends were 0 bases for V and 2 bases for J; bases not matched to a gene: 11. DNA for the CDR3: TGTGCCAGCAGCTTAGCGCCGAGCGGGAGGACAGGATCCAAAAACATTCAGTACTTC. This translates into CASSLAPSGRTGSKNIQYF. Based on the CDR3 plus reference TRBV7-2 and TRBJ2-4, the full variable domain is GAGVSQSPSNKVTEKGKDVELRCDPISGHTALYWYRQSLGQGLEFLIYFQGNSAPDKSGLPSDRFSAERTGGSVSTLTIQRTQQEDSAVYLCASSLAPSGRTGSKNIQYFGAGTRLSVL.

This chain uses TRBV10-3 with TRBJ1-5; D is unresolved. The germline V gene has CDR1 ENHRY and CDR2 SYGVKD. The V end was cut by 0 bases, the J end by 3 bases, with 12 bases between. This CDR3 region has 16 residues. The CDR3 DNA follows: TGTGCCATCAGTGAGTCCGGCGGCAGTATCAATCAGCCCCAGCATTTT. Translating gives CAISESGGSINQPQHF.

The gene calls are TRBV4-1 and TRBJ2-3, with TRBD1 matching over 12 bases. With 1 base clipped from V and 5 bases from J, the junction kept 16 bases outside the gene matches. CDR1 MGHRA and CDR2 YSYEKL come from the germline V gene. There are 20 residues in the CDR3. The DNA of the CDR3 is TGCGCCAGCAGCCAAGTTTGGGTGGTGCTCGGGACAGGGGGCAGAGATACGCAGTATTTT. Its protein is CASSQVWVVLGTGGRDTQYF.

The CDR3 protein is CASTPIGTVNTGELFF. For the CDR3, the DNA is TGTGCCAGTACCCCAATAGGGACGGTGAACACCGGGGAGCTGTTTTTT. V is TRBV19 and J is TRBJ2-2, with D perhaps TRBD1 or TRBD2 (5 bases each). CDR1 and CDR2 from the germline V gene are LNHDA and SQIVND (reference sequence). The CDR3 runs to 16 residues. Trimming took off 7 bases at V and 1 base at J, with 16 bases between the two ends.

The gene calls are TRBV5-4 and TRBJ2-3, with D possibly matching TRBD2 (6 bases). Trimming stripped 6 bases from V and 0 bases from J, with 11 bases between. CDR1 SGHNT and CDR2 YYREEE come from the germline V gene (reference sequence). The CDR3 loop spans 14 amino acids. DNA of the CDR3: TGTGCCAGCACCCGGGAGCCTAGCACAGATACGCAGTATTTT. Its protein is CASTREPSTDTQYF.

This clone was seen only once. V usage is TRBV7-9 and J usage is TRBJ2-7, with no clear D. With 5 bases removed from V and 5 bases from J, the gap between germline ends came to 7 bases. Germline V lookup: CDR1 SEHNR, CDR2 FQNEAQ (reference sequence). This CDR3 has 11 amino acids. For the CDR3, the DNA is TGTGCCAGCAGCCAGGACCACGAGCAGTACTTC. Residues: CASSQDHEQYF. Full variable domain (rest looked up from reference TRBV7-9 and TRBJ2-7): DTGVSQNPRHKITKRGQNVTFRCDPISEHNRLYWYRQTLGQGPEFLTYFQNEAQLEKSRLLSDRFSAERPKGSFSTLEIQRTEQGDSAMYLCASSQDHEQYFGPGTRLTVT.

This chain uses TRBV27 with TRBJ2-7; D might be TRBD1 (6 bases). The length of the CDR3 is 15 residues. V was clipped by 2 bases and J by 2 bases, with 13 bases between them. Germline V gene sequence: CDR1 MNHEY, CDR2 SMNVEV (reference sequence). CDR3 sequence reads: CASSLVGDTTYEQYF. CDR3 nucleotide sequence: TGTGCCAGCAGTTTAGTCGGGGACACAACCTACGAGCAGTACTTC.